The 7 T cell receptor beta chains given below trace back to one sample, sequenced in a study of Ad26.COV2.S vaccination and SARS-CoV-2 variants. Indicated treatment: 15 to 20 received Ad26.COV2.S at low or high dose, single or two shots; several received placebo; per-sample allocation not given. Samples analyzed were those drawn on day 63 after the first vaccine or placebo injection. Sequencing was performed with immunoSEQ multiplex PCR; in TCRdb, only in-frame clones are kept and a portion is missing. The table includes about 350,000 clones, less than 90% detected once. The sequenced sample was peripheral blood, obtained in a trial of Ad26.COV2.S vaccine versus placebo. These receptors were collected from a person between 18 and 60 years old who received the Ad26.COV2.S COVID-19 vaccine or a placebo.

V gene TRBV29-1 combines with J gene TRBJ1-1; 9 bases fit TRBD1. This CDR3 region has 13 residues. The V gene end was trimmed by 6 bases and the J gene end by 4 bases; junction bases not matched to a gene: 6. The germline V gene encodes CDR1 SQVTM and CDR2 ANQGSEA. DNA of the CDR3: TGCAGCGTAAGCCGACAGGGGGGCACTGAAGCTTTCTTT. This translates into CSVSRQGGTEAFF.

The chain recombines TRBV2 with TRBJ2-1; possibly TRBD1 for D (5 bases). Trimming left V 8 bases short and J 7 bases short, with 18 bases between. CDR3 length: 14 residues. Germline CDR1 reads SNHLY; CDR2 reads FYNNEI. Written as DNA, the CDR3 is TGTGCCAGCGGGCAGGGTGGCGCGAGGAATGAGCAGTTCTTC. As protein: CASGQGGARNEQFF.

The CDR3 DNA sequence: TGTGCCAGCAGTTACGGGCGAAGGGAGCAAGAGACCCAGTACTTC. The encoded protein is CASSYGRREQETQYF. The chain recombines TRBV6-2 or TRBV6-3 with TRBJ2-5; a weak D match, TRBD2 (5 bases). V lost 2 bases and J lost 2, with 12 bases in between. Germline-derived CDR1 and CDR2 are MNHEY and SVGEGT. There are 15 residues in the CDR3.

The V gene is TRBV19, the J gene TRBJ2-3; weak D call: TRBD1 (6 bases). Trimming took off 7 bases at V and 0 bases at J, with 14 bases between the two ends. Germline CDR1 is LNHDA and CDR2 is SQIVND (reference sequence). The CDR3 runs 15 residues. CDR3 residues: CASTGRGGSTDTQYF. DNA for the CDR3: TGTGCCAGTACTGGACGAGGGGGTAGCACAGATACGCAGTATTTT. Drawing the rest from reference TRBV19 and TRBJ2-3, the complete variable domain is DGGITQSPKYLFRKEGQNVTLSCEQNLNHDAMYWYRQDPGQGLRLIYYSQIVNDFQKGDIAEGYSVSREKKESFPLTVTSAQKNPTAFYLCASTGRGGSTDTQYFGPGTRLTVL.

This chain joins TRBV5-1 and TRBJ2-1, with 8 bases lining up with TRBD1. V gave up 0 bases and J gave up 10 bases; unmatched junction bases: 3. The CDR3 covers 13 residues. The germline V gene has CDR1 SGHRS and CDR2 YFSETQ. The chain's CDR3 is CASSLDRGREQFF. In DNA, the CDR3 is TGCGCCAGCAGCTTGGACAGGGGGAGGGAGCAGTTCTTC. Using reference TRBV5-1 and TRBJ2-1 for the parts outside the CDR3, the full variable domain is KAGVTQTPRYLIKTRGQQVTLSCSPISGHRSVSWYQQTPGQGLQFLFEYFSETQRNKGNFPGRFSGRQFSNSRSEMNVSTLELGDSALYLCASSLDRGREQFFGPGTRLTVL.

The CDR3 nucleotides are TGTGCCAGCAGTACAGGACAGTCAGTGGATCAGCCCCAGCATTTT. This gives the protein CASSTGQSVDQPQHF. The chain couples TRBV28 to TRBJ1-5, with D perhaps TRBD1 (6 bases). V was clipped by 5 bases and J by 5 bases, with 16 bases between them. The CDR3 extends over 15 amino acids. Germline V gives CDR1 MDHEN, CDR2 SYDVKM.

V and J are TRBV28 and TRBJ1-5; tentative D call: TRBD1 (6 bases). V dropped 4 bases and J dropped 1 base, with 14 bases sitting between them. This CDR3 region has 16 residues. Germline V lookup: CDR1 MDHEN, CDR2 SYDVKM. The CDR3 region is CASSSGWGLSNQPQHF. The CDR3 nucleotides are TGTGCCAGCAGTTCCGGCTGGGGGCTAAGCAATCAGCCCCAGCATTTT.